This entry concerns a single T cell receptor (beta chain). The record originates from a study of blood T cell repertoires in COVID-19. As for the study in general: From the United States, Italy and Spain came samples of acute and convalescent COVID-19. From T cells, B-cell-depleted T cells, or PBMCs came the material, which was cDNA or gDNA.

It was during active infection that Seattle patients were enrolled and then longitudinally followed. Using immunoSEQ multiplex PCR, the repertoire was profiled, and TCRdb retains in-frame clones only, with some absent. The table has fewer than 200,000 clones, less than 85% seen once; the top ten hold roughly 7%. Germline V gene data show CDR1 as ENHRY and CDR2 as SYGVKD. The CDR3 is 14 amino acids. V dropped 4 bases and J dropped 2; count of bases not matched to a gene: 1. This receptor was identified in a woman in her thirties or forties with COVID-19, enrolled during active disease. The rearrangement links TRBV10-3 to TRBJ2-3; 9 bases map to TRBD2. Sequences were obtained from peripheral blood. CDR3 DNA: TGTGCCATCAGTGTAGCGGGGGTCACAGATACGCAGTATTTT. This codes for CAISVAGVTDTQYF.